Reported below is one TCR beta chain. Its antigen is as yet unknown. This sample was taken from a study of Ad26.COV2.S vaccination and SARS-CoV-2 variants. Study conclusions and caveats: Responses of T cells in total may have been underestimated by the TCR breadth and depth analyses.

The CDR3 contains 13 residues. Trimming removed 8 bases at V and 3 bases at J, with 14 bases between. Germline CDR1 is MDHEN and CDR2 is SYDVKM. Treatment reported: some 20 received Ad26.COV2.S at low or high dose, single or two shots; five or six received placebo; per-sample allocation not given. The samples date from day 63 after the first vaccine or placebo injection. Libraries were prepared by immunoSEQ multiplex PCR; TCRdb keeps only in-frame clonotypes and omits some of them. The sample lists some 480,000 clones, around 88% occurring once. This chain connects TRBV28 to TRBJ2-7; D is uncertain. The sequences come from peripheral blood, collected in a trial of Ad26.COV2.S vaccine versus placebo. The clonotype originates from a person between 18 and 60 years old who received the Ad26.COV2.S COVID-19 vaccine or a placebo. The CDR3 sequence is CASRAPAIYEQYF. CDR3 nucleotides: TGTGCCAGCCGGGCCCCAGCGATCTACGAGCAGTACTTC.